A single sample gave rise to the 31 T cell receptor beta chains below, sequenced in a study of control samples from healthy donors and cancer patients. Assay: immunoSEQ multiplex PCR; the TCRdb copy retains only in-frame clones and omits some. This sample has about 92,000 clones, with about four fifths found just once. Source material: blood. The source is a woman aged 55 to 70 in good health.

The gene calls are TRBV5-1 and TRBJ1-1, with unresolved D. The CDR3 sequence is 15 residues long. V was cut by 0 bases and J by 1 base, with 10 bases left in between. CDR1 is SGHRS, CDR2 YFSETQ, per germline. This CDR3 is CASSLVVGRNTEAFF. The CDR3 DNA reads TGCGCCAGCAGCTTGGTTGTTGGAAGGAACACTGAAGCTTTCTTT.

J is TRBJ2-7 and V is TRBV10-3; no clear D. Germline V gives CDR1 ENHRY, CDR2 SYGVKD. The V and J ends lost 4 bases and 2 bases respectively, with 6 bases between them. This CDR3 spans 12 amino acids. The CDR3, as DNA: TGTGCCATCAGTGTCGGCACCTACGAGCAGTACTTC. Translation gives CAISVGTYEQYF.

The chain joins TRBV7-2 to TRBJ2-5; D perhaps matches TRBD2 (5 bases). Looked up from germline, CDR1 is SGHTA and CDR2 is FQGNSA. CDR3 length: 14 amino acids. V gave up 4 bases and J gave up 4 bases, with 13 bases separating them. This CDR3 is CASSSLGVGETQYF. The CDR3, as DNA: TGTGCCAGCAGCTCCCTCGGGGTCGGAGAGACCCAGTACTTC.

This sequence joins TRBV19 and TRBJ2-5, with 7 bases fitting TRBD2. V was pared by 6 bases and J by 4 bases, with 8 bases of the junction left unmatched. CDR3 length: 14 amino acids. Germline CDR1 LNHDA, CDR2 SQIVND (reference sequence). CDR3 loop: CASSPRWGGETQYF. Here the CDR3 DNA reads TGTGCCAGTAGCCCTCGCTGGGGGGGAGAGACCCAGTACTTC.

This sequence joins TRBV10-1 and TRBJ2-7, with no clear D. The CDR3 sequence is 13 residues long. CDR1 is WNHNN and CDR2 is SYGVQD in the germline V gene (reference sequence). Trimming cost V 3 bases and J 3 bases, with 9 bases left between them. This chain's CDR3 is CASSDNVNYEQYF. The CDR3 coding sequence is TGCGCCAGCAGTGATAATGTTAACTACGAGCAGTACTTC.

The genes are TRBV27 and TRBJ1-2; TRBD1 matches at 8 bases. The CDR3 is 15 residues long. Germline V gene lookup returns CDR1 MNHEY and CDR2 SMNVEV (reference sequence). V lost 5 bases, J lost 4 bases, and 9 bases stayed unmatched. The CDR3 sequence: CASSGWTGRFYGYTF. The CDR3 DNA reads as TGTGCCAGCAGTGGATGGACAGGGAGGTTCTATGGCTACACCTTC.

This clone was detected only once. The V and J genes are TRBV3-1 (or the pseudogene TRBV3-2) and TRBJ2-3; D possibly corresponds to TRBD2 (5 bases). The CDR3 consists of 14 residues. V lost 4 bases and J lost 3, with 11 bases in between. Per germline, CDR1 LGHDT and CDR2 YNNKEL (reference sequence). The CDR3 protein is CASSPLPGTDTQYF. As DNA, the CDR3 is TGTGCCAGCAGCCCCTTACCGGGGACAGATACGCAGTATTTT.

V gene TRBV6-5 combines with J gene TRBJ1-5; D may be TRBD1 (6 bases). Trimming cost V 7 bases and J 2 bases, with 12 bases left between them. Germline assignment: CDR1 MNHEY and CDR2 SVGAGI. The CDR3 length is 14 residues. The CDR3 here is CASKYRVGNQPQHF. As DNA, the CDR3 is TGTGCCAGCAAATACAGGGTTGGCAATCAGCCCCAGCATTTT.

Comment on this clone: Other DNA variants within this sample encode the same CDR3. DNA of the CDR3: TGTGCCAGCTCACGACAAGACACTGAAGCTTTCTTT. It encodes CASSRQDTEAFF. The chain combines TRBV18 with TRBJ1-1; D unclear. The germline V gene encodes CDR1 KGHSH and CDR2 LQKENI. The CDR3 runs to 12 residues. Trimming removed 4 bases from V and 3 bases from J, with 6 bases in between.

In its sample, this clone was seen a few times. This sample also contains other DNA sequences that code for the same CDR3. This chain links TRBV7-9 with TRBJ1-5; a possible D gene is TRBD1 (6 bases). The CDR3 covers 13 residues. Trimming removed 2 bases from V and 4 bases from J, with 6 bases in between. Looked up from germline, CDR1 is SEHNR and CDR2 is FQNEAQ (reference sequence). The CDR3 is CASSLQGNQPQHF. CDR3 DNA sequence: TGTGCCAGCAGCTTACAGGGGAATCAGCCCCAGCATTTT.

The V call is TRBV3-1 (or the pseudogene TRBV3-2), the J call TRBJ2-7, with D hard to call. The germline V and J ends were trimmed by 2 bases and 2 bases, with 10 bases remaining between them. Germline CDR1 LGHDT, CDR2 YNNKEL (reference sequence). The CDR3 length is 14 residues. The CDR3 loop is CASSQMSSTYEQYF. CDR3 nucleotides: TGTGCCAGCAGCCAAATGAGCTCTACCTACGAGCAGTACTTC.

The J gene is TRBJ1-6, the V gene TRBV6-5; TRBD1 matches at 7 bases. Germline trimming cut 8 bases from V and 10 bases from J; bases unmatched to any gene: 8. This CDR3 comprises 13 residues. Germline V gene lookup returns CDR1 MNHEY and CDR2 SVGAGI. DNA for the CDR3: TGTGCCAGCGTCGGGCAGGGGGTATCACCCCTCCACTTT. It codes for CASVGQGVSPLHF.

This clone was recorded a few times. The chain links TRBV15 to TRBJ2-1; TRBD2 is a possible D gene (6 bases). The length of the CDR3 is 13 residues. The ends were cut back, 0 bases at V and 9 bases at J, with 9 bases in the middle. From germline, CDR1 is LNHNV and CDR2 YYDKDF (reference sequence). CDR3 in DNA: TGTGCCACCAGCAGAGAGGAGGGGACTGAGCAGTTCTTC. It codes for CATSREEGTEQFF. Together with reference TRBV15 and TRBJ2-1, the CDR3 gives the full variable domain: DAMVIQNPRYQVTQFGKPVTLSCSQTLNHNVMYWYQQKSSQAPKLLFHYYDKDFNNEADTPDNFQSRRPNTSFCFLDIRSPGLGDTAMYLCATSREEGTEQFFGPGTRLTVL.

This chain connects TRBV5-1 to TRBJ1-6, with D perhaps TRBD1 (5 bases). Germline V gene sequence: CDR1 SGHRS, CDR2 YFSETQ. The CDR3 covers 14 residues. Trimming shortened V by 4 bases and J by 3 bases, and 8 bases separated the two germline ends. The CDR3 reads CASSRDYYNSPLHF. Here the CDR3 DNA reads TGCGCCAGCAGCCGGGACTACTATAATTCACCCCTCCACTTT.

This clone was observed a handful of times. The V and J genes are TRBV5-4 and TRBJ2-2; tentatively, D is TRBD1 (6 bases). CDR1 is SGHNT and CDR2 is YYREEE in the germline V gene (reference sequence). V lost 0 bases and J lost 6, with 9 bases in between. This CDR3 is built from 14 residues. The CDR3 DNA reads as TGTGCCAGCAGCTTGGAGGGGGTCCCCGGGGAGCTGTTTTTT. This codes for CASSLEGVPGELFF.

This rearrangement joins TRBV7-2 to TRBJ2-1, with D perhaps TRBD2 (6 bases). V dropped 3 bases and J dropped 3 bases, with 12 bases sitting between them. From germline, CDR1 is SGHTA and CDR2 FQGNSA. This CDR3 is 15 amino acids long. The CDR3 nucleotides read TGTGCCAGCAGCTTGGAGGGACTTTACTACAATGAGCAGTTCTTC. It codes for CASSLEGLYYNEQFF.

In DNA form, the CDR3 reads TGCGCCAGCAGTGAACCCGACAGGGCGCTCCAAGAGACCCAGTACTTC. As protein: CASSEPDRALQETQYF. This sequence joins TRBV10-1 and TRBJ2-5, with 7 bases fitting TRBD1. The V segment lost 3 bases and the J segment 1 base; nucleotides outside the gene matches: 8. Germline CDR1 and CDR2: WNHNN and SYGVQD (reference sequence). The CDR3 sequence is 16 residues long.

The V call is TRBV5-1, the J call TRBJ2-5; TRBD1 aligns across 8 bases. Germline CDR1 and CDR2: SGHRS and YFSETQ. This CDR3 is built from 14 residues. Trimming removed 0 bases from V and 5 bases from J; junction bases left unmatched: 3. CDR3 sequence: CASSLVTGGETQYF. CDR3 DNA: TGCGCCAGCAGCTTGGTTACAGGGGGGGAGACCCAGTACTTC.

The chain carries TRBV2 and TRBJ2-7; 9 bases agree with TRBD2. CDR1 and CDR2 (germline): SNHLY, FYNNEI. V lost 6 bases and J lost 5; bases outside the gene matches: 8. The CDR3 runs 14 residues. The CDR3 DNA reads TGTGCCAGCAGACCCGGGACTAGCCTCCACGAGCAGTACTTC. Amino acid sequence: CASRPGTSLHEQYF.

This sequence joins TRBV19 and TRBJ2-7; 8 nucleotides match TRBD2. The length of the CDR3 is 19 residues. Germline CDR1 is LNHDA and CDR2 is SQIVND (reference sequence). J lost 2 bases, V lost 6 bases, and 21 bases had no gene match. In DNA, the CDR3 is TGTGCCAGTAGCCGACGGGAGGGGGTAGCGGGCGGTACCACCTACGAGCAGTACTTC. Translating gives CASSRREGVAGGTTYEQYF.

This chain uses TRBV5-4 with TRBJ2-1, with D possibly matching TRBD2 (5 bases). Per the germline V gene, CDR1 is SGHNT and CDR2 is YYREEE (reference sequence). The CDR3 totals 15 residues. V was trimmed by 2 bases and J by 3 bases, leaving 12 bases between them. The CDR3 nucleotides are TGTGCCAGCAGCTTACGGGGTTCCCGCTACAATGAGCAGTTCTTC. Its translation: CASSLRGSRYNEQFF.

The chain has TRBV14 and TRBJ1-5; D gene uncertain. In germline, CDR1 is SGHDN, CDR2 FVKESK. V was trimmed by 3 bases and J by 3 bases, leaving 6 bases between them. This CDR3 has 13 residues. The CDR3 loop reads CASSQGANQPQHF. Written as DNA, the CDR3 is TGTGCCAGCAGCCAGGGTGCCAATCAGCCCCAGCATTTT.

This clone appeared once. CDR3 residues: CASSLALLPAQYF. The CDR3 region has the DNA TGTGCCAGCAGTTTAGCGCTACTTCCAGCGCAGTATTTT. The chain joins TRBV12-3 or TRBV12-4 to TRBJ2-3; D uncertain. This CDR3 is 13 amino acids long. V dropped 0 bases and J dropped 10 bases, with 11 bases sitting between them.

The rearrangement joins TRBV29-1 to TRBJ1-1; maybe TRBD1 (5 bases). In germline, CDR1 is SQVTM, CDR2 ANQGSEA. V was shortened by 7 bases and J by 5 bases, with 17 bases between the two germline ends. CDR3 size: 13 residues. The CDR3 sequence is CSAGGLLGTEAFF. The CDR3 DNA reads TGCAGCGCCGGGGGGTTATTGGGGACTGAAGCTTTCTTT. The whole variable domain, filled in from reference TRBV29-1 and TRBJ1-1, reads SAVISQKPSRDICQRGTSLTIQCQVDSQVTMMFWYRQQPGQSLTLIATANQGSEATYESGFVIDKFPISRPNLTFSTLTVSNMSPEDSSIYLCSAGGLLGTEAFFGQGTRLTVV.

The chain recombines TRBV6-2 or TRBV6-3 with TRBJ2-7; D perhaps matches TRBD2 (6 bases). The germline V and J ends were trimmed by 4 bases and 2 bases, with 15 bases remaining between them. Germline V CDR1 and CDR2: MNHEY, SVGEGT. This CDR3 spans 15 amino acids. The CDR3 spells CASSSAGGETYEQYF. The CDR3 DNA reads TGTGCCAGCAGTTCCGCCGGGGGTGAGACCTACGAGCAGTACTTC.

The chain links TRBV19 to TRBJ2-1; no clear D. V was clipped by 4 bases and J by 8 bases, with 6 bases between them. Germline V gives CDR1 LNHDA, CDR2 SQIVND (reference sequence). The CDR3 is made up of 11 amino acids. CDR3 amino acids: CASSTLDEQFF. The CDR3 DNA reads TGTGCCAGTAGTACTTTAGATGAGCAGTTCTTC.

The CDR3 sequence: CASRDRVESPEAFF. CDR3 in DNA: TGTGCCAGCAGAGACAGGGTCGAGAGTCCTGAAGCTTTCTTT. This rearrangement joins TRBV6-5 to TRBJ1-1; 7 nucleotides agree with TRBD1. With V trimmed by 6 bases and J by 6 bases, 10 bases remained unmatched. The CDR3 runs 14 residues. Germline V gene data show CDR1 as MNHEY and CDR2 as SVGAGI.

V and J are TRBV5-8 and TRBJ2-1, with TRBD2 matching 13 bases. CDR3 length: 16 amino acids. Trimming cost V 0 bases and J 12 bases; bases outside gene matches: 9. Germline V CDR1 and CDR2: SGHTS, YDEGEE. CDR3 loop: CASSLGLAGGRSRQFF. The CDR3 DNA sequence: TGTGCCAGCAGCTTGGGACTAGCGGGGGGTCGTAGTCGGCAGTTCTTC.

This clone was found a few times. The chain carries TRBV5-1 and TRBJ2-7; TRBD2 might be the D (6 bases). The germline gives CDR1 SGHRS, CDR2 YFSETQ. This CDR3 has 14 residues. Trimming removed 2 bases from V and 3 bases from J, with 12 bases in between. The CDR3 region is CASSLGSGDYEQYF. The CDR3 DNA reads TGCGCCAGCAGCTTAGGCTCGGGGGACTACGAGCAGTACTTC. Supplemented by reference TRBV5-1 and TRBJ2-7, the full variable domain reads KAGVTQTPRYLIKTRGQQVTLSCSPISGHRSVSWYQQTPGQGLQFLFEYFSETQRNKGNFPGRFSGRQFSNSRSEMNVSTLELGDSALYLCASSLGSGDYEQYFGPGTRLTVT.

This clone was recorded only once. The V gene is TRBV24-1, the J gene TRBJ2-3, with D perhaps TRBD1 (6 bases). The germline gives CDR1 KGHDR, CDR2 SFDVKD. This CDR3 is 14 amino acids long. V was cut by 6 bases and J by 2 bases, with 11 bases left in between. CDR3 amino acids: CATSPSGHTDTQYF. As DNA, the CDR3 is TGTGCCACCAGTCCGTCGGGACACACAGATACGCAGTATTTT.

CDR3 in DNA: TGTGCCAGCTCATCCAGTTATTCACCCCTCCACTTT. This encodes CASSSSYSPLHF. The chain couples TRBV18 to TRBJ1-6, with D hard to call. V lost 5 bases, J lost 8 bases, and 7 bases lay in between. The CDR3 extends over 12 amino acids. The V gene's germline CDR1 is KGHSH and CDR2 LQKENI.